The text below deals with one T cell receptor beta chain. This clonotype occurred a few times. No antigen is known for it. No much larger clonotype is one base removed from it; base qualities were not supplied. The 39 donors, aged roughly 6 to 100 years, were systemically healthy Caucasian individuals from Russia. Around 10 milliliters of peripheral blood were collected from each donor into EDTA-treated Vacutainer tubes. Ficoll-Paque density-gradient centrifugation was used to isolate PBMCs, with at least 6.5 million per sample. Trizol reagent was used to extract total RNA from PBMCs, with at least 5.5 micrograms per sample. The percentages of naive CD45RAhigh/CD27high T cells were determined by flow cytometry on a PBMC aliquot from every donor. The protocol used for the library was 5' RACE. TCRdb records Illumina HiSeq 2500 as the sequencer. A second PCR of about 6 to 11 cycles was performed with a sample-barcoded 5' primer and a J-beta primer mix. Each TCR beta cDNA molecule received a unique molecular identifier from a template-switch 5' adaptor carrying 12 random nucleotides. At least 2.5 million CDR3-containing paired-end reads were obtained from each sample. The Mint cDNA synthesis kit, primed by a TRBC-specific oligonucleotide, was used to synthesize first-strand cDNA from all RNA. Following uracil-DNA glycosylase treatment, all cDNA underwent a first 18-cycle PCR with the universal primers M1SS and BC2_uni_R. Regarding the original processing steps: Each sample was normalized by randomly selecting 1 million high-quality reads, each carrying a distinct molecular identifier. Reads sharing molecular identifiers were discarded rather than binned into consensus sequences. MiTCR, set to a Q25 quality threshold and the strictest error-elimination algorithm, was used for CDR3 identification, clonotype clustering and error correction. A nonparametric unseen species model with Euler transformation was used to estimate a lower bound on total TCR beta diversity. Using fastp at Q25 and MiXCR, TCRdb reprocessed the public reads and kept productive beta chains. Rows matching on CDR3 protein sequence are summarized as one entry with the most common DNA and genes. These V and J calls rely on TCRdb rather than the paper's analysis. Here the sample has some 1 million distinct CDR3 sequences; over 35% occur a single time. Approximately 20% of the sample belongs to the ten largest clones.

This sample was included in a study of blood T cells in healthy people across ages (dated by TCRdb to the mid-2010s). General notes on the study: In model experiments, roughly one uniquely barcoded TCR beta cDNA molecule per two T cells was captured by template switching. Donors were grouped into four age groups: young (average 16 years), middle-aged (approximately 41), aged (over 55) and long-lived (around 82). Using the same blood draw, the study looked at two additional independent replicas of 1 million unique cDNA reads for two donors, one aged 18 to 30 and the other aged 80 or older. Donors of different ages were randomly distributed across sequencing lanes to avoid experimental bias. Age-related changes in TCR beta repertoire diversity were measured in the study by deep sequencing normalized with unique cDNA molecular identifiers.

V is pared back by 1 base and J by 6 bases, with 9 bases lying between the germline termini. The CDR1 and CDR2 encoded by the germline V gene are KGHSH and LQKENI. The CDR3, from cysteine to phenylalanine, totals 14 residues. Only the CDR3 DNA stays, 42 bases, in frame from base 1. The study at large found these results: The percentage of naive T cells measured by flow cytometry correlated strongly with observed TCR beta diversity. The CMV infection status of donors was not known, potentially confounding age-related changes in expanded clonotypes. As age increased, observed TCR beta diversity per million T cells dropped in a roughly linear way, and a significant reduction was already evident by age 40. Estimates of total diversity from one million sequenced T cells were regarded as lower bounds and underestimates. Since profiling was done on bulk unsorted PBMCs, naive and antigen-experienced compartments could not be conclusively compared. Compared with the aged group, more naive CD4+ T cells, fewer expanded clones and increased TCR diversity were shown by the long-lived group, suggesting age selection.

The chain joins TRBV18 to TRBJ2-2, with the D assignment possibly TRBD1 or TRBD2, given 5 matching bases for each. Sequenced input: blood. This sequence was found in an older woman in good health. CDR3 loop: CASSPQRGAGELFF. At the DNA level, the sequence is TGTGCCAGCTCACCACAGAGGGGAGCCGGGGAGCTGTTTTTT. The entire variable domain, with the stretches around the CDR3 drawn from the reference TRBV18 and TRBJ2-2 proteins, is NAGVMQNPRHLVRRRGQEARLRCSPMKGHSHVYWYRQLPEEGLKFMVYLQKENIIDESGMPKERFSAEFPKEGPSILRIQQVVRGDSAAYFCASSPQRGAGELFFGEGSRLTVL.